This TCR beta chain was sequenced for a study of cytomegalovirus exposure and HLA in healthy donors. Primers for the PCR totalled 60 Vbeta and 13 Jbeta. Clones were sequenced by immunoSEQ multiplex PCR, and TCRdb holds only the in-frame ones, with some missing. Counted here are 150,000 to 200,000 clones, around four fifths occurring once; the ten biggest clones make up over 0.85%. A single count supports this clone. V was cut by 3 bases and J by 6 bases, with 8 bases left in between. The germline gives CDR1 WSHSY, CDR2 SAAADI. This CDR3 spans 12 amino acids. The rearrangement uses TRBV10-2 and TRBJ1-2, with D unresolved. This clonotype originated in a girl aged 2 to 9 in good health and CMV-seropositive. Sequencing was done on a sample of PBMCs. Here the CDR3 DNA reads TGCGCCAGCAGTGATAACAGTGATGGCTACACCTTC. Residues: CASSDNSDGYTF.